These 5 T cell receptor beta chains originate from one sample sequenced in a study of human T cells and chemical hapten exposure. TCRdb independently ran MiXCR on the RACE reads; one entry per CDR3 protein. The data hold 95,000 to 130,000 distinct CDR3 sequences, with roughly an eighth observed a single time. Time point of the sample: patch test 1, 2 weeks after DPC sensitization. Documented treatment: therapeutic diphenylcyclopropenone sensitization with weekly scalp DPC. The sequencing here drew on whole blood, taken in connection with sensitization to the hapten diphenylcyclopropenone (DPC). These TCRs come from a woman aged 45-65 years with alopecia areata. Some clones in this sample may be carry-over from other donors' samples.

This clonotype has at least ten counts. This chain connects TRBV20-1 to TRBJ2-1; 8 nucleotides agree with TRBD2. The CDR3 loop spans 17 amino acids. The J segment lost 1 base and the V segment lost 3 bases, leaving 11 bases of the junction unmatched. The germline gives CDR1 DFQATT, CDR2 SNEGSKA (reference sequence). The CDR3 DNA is TGCAGTGCTAGGACAGCCCTAGCGGGCATATCCTACAATGAGCAGTTCTTC. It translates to CSARTALAGISYNEQFF.

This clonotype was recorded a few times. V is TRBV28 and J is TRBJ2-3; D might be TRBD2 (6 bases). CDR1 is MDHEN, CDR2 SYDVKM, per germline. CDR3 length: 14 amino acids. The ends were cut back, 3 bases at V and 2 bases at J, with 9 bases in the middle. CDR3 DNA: TGTGCCAGCAGTTTTGGGGGGACCACAGATACGCAGTATTTT. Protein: CASSFGGTTDTQYF.

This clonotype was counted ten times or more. In DNA, the CDR3 is TGTGCCAGCAGTATCTACGGGGGGAACACCGGGGAGCTGTTTTTT. The encoded protein is CASSIYGGNTGELFF. This chain connects TRBV12-3 or TRBV12-4 to TRBJ2-2; D might be TRBD2 (6 bases). Trimming left V 5 bases short and J 1 base short, with 11 bases between. The CDR3 length is 15 residues.

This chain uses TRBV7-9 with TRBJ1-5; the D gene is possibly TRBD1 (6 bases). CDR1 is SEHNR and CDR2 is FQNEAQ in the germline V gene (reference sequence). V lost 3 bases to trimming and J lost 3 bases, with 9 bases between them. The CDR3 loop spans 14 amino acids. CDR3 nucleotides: TGTGCCAGCAGCTTCATGGGGGCCAATCAGCCCCAGCATTTT. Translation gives CASSFMGANQPQHF. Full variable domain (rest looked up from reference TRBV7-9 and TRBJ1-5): DTGVSQNPRHKITKRGQNVTFRCDPISEHNRLYWYRQTLGQGPEFLTYFQNEAQLEKSRLLSDRFSAERPKGSFSTLEIQRTEQGDSAMYLCASSFMGANQPQHFGDGTRLSIL.

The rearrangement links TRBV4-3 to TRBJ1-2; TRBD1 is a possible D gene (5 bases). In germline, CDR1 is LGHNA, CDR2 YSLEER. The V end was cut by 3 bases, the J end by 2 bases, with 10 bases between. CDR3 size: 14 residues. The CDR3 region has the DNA TGCGCCAGCAGCCACCGGGGCTCGAACTATGGCTACACCTTC. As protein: CASSHRGSNYGYTF.